A single T cell receptor (beta chain) is shown here with its context. This entry belongs to a study of shared clonotypes between healthy human individuals. V gave up 2 bases and J gave up 3 bases, with 11 bases separating them. Germline V CDR1 and CDR2: SGHAT, FQNNGV. The CDR3 extends over 14 amino acids. An assay was performed, and its level was deep. In the authors' methods: Junction-only immunoSEQ sequences carried no quality scores, so filtering differed. Measured with immunoSEQ multiplex PCR; TCRdb has only the in-frame clones, and not every one. V and J calls and clone size are those listed in that table; D and trimming were worked out from the DNA. The table includes about 490,000 clones, 79% detected once.

J is TRBJ2-7 and V is TRBV11-2; D uncertain. What was sequenced was PBMCs. The clonotype was recovered from a woman aged 40 to 55 in good health. Some clones in this sample may be carry-over from other donors' samples. CDR3 sequence reads: CASSLLLGNYEQYF. CDR3 nucleotides: TGTGCCAGCAGCTTATTACTGGGAAACTACGAGCAGTACTTC.